Detailed here is one TCR beta chain. J gave up 3 bases and V 6 bases, and 11 bases lay outside the gene matches. The CDR3 totals 16 residues. Germline V gives CDR1 SNHLY, CDR2 FYNNEI. The table came from immunoSEQ multiplex PCR; TCRdb's copy has only in-frame clones and leaves some out. Among under 85,000 clones listed, roughly 92% were seen once. The sample comes from a study of control samples from healthy donors and cancer patients. The rearrangement links TRBV2 to TRBJ1-5; the match to TRBD1 covers 7 bases. The receptor was isolated from a woman in her thirties or forties in good health. The sample comprised blood. The CDR3 nucleotides read TGTGCCAGCAGGCCACAGGGGCCGCAATCCAATCAGCCCCAGCATTTT. Amino acid sequence: CASRPQGPQSNQPQHF.